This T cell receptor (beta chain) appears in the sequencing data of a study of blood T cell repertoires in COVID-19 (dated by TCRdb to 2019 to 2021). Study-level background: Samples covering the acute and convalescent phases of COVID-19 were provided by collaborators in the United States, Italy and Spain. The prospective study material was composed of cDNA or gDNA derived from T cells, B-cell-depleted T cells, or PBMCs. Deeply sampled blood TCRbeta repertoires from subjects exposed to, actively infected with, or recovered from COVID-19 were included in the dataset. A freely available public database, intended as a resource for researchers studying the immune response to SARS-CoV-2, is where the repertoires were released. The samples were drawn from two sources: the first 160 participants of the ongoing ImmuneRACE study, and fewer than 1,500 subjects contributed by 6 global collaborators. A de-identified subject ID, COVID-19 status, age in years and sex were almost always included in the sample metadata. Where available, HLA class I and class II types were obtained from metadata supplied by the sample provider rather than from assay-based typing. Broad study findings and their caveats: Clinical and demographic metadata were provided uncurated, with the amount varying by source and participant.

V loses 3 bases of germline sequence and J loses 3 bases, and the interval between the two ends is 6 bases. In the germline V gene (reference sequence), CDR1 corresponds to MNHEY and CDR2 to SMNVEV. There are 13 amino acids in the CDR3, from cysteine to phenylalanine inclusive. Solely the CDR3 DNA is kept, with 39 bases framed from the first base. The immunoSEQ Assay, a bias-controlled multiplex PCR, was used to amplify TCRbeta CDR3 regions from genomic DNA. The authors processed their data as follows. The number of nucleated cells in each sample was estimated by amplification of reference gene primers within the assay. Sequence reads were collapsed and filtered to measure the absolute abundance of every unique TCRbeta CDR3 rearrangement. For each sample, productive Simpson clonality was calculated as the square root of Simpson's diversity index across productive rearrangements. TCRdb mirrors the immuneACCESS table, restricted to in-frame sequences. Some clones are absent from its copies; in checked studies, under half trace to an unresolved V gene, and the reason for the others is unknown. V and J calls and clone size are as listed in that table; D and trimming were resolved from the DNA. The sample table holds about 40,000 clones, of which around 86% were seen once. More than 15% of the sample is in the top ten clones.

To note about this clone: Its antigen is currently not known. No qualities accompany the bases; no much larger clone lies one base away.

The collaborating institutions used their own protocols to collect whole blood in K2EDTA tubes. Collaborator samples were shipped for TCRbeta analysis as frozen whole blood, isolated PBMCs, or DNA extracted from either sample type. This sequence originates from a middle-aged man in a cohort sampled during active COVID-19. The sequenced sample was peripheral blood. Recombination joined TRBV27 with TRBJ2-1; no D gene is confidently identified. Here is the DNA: TGTGCCAGCAGTTTCCCAGACTACAATGAGCAGTTCTTC. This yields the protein CASSFPDYNEQFF.